This T cell receptor (beta chain) derives from a study of STAT5B mutations in CD4+ large granular lymphocyte leukemia. V lost 5 bases to trimming and J lost 1 base, with 13 bases between them. Germline CDR1 is KGHSH and CDR2 is LQKENI. The CDR3 has 15 amino acids. As originally analysed: A productive frequency of 2.59 x 10-5 was the lowest detectable. The assay was immunoSEQ multiplex PCR, and TCRdb's table has in-frame clones only and misses some. For V, J and clone size, that table is used; D and trimming come from the DNA. The data contain tens of thousands of clones, 82% of them singletons. This receptor was obtained from a human donor in good health. What was sequenced was CD4+ T cells from blood buffy coats. The V and J genes are TRBV18 and TRBJ2-3, with D possibly matching TRBD1 (6 bases). The CDR3 sequence is CASSEDRGGTDTQYF. As DNA, the CDR3 is TGTGCCAGCTCAGAGGACAGAGGAGGCACAGATACGCAGTATTTT.